This T cell receptor (beta chain) was recorded in a study of T cell responses to AZD1222 COVID-19 vaccine. Study-level background: Second-dose schedules of about 4 or about 12 weeks were combined. Study findings and constraints: After the peak T cell response, and only then, were repertoires sampled.

Assay used: immunoSEQ multiplex PCR; TCRdb lists only in-frame clones, some missing. The sample lists approximately 90,000 clones; roughly 90% were seen once. A remark on this clone: Its antigen is currently unknown.

The sequence was obtained from an adult in good health. Here the sequenced sample was peripheral blood, taken on day 0 of AZD1222 vaccination.

CDR3 in amino acids: CASSLRAGGIRYEQYF. The CDR3, as DNA: TGCGCCAGCAGCTTGAGGGCAGGGGGCATAAGATACGAGCAGTACTTC. The chain recombines TRBV5-1 with TRBJ2-7, with TRBD1 identical over 8 bases. CDR3 length: 16 residues. Germline-derived CDR1 and CDR2 are SGHRS and YFSETQ. V was clipped by 1 base and J by 4 bases; unmatched bases: 10.